This entry features one T cell receptor (beta chain) sequence. Antigen specificity is unknown. This record comes from a study of T cell responses to AZD1222 COVID-19 vaccine. Findings of the study overall: Per reports, nearly half of all spike-specific TCRs target regions that are unmutated in variants. Two AZD1222 doses significantly raised spike-specific TCR breadth and depth over controls. The peak T cell response came first, and repertoires were sampled only after it. Among the donors, most were white British and more were female, and clonal diversity was possibly underestimated.

This CDR3 spans 13 amino acids. Germline values: CDR1 SQVTM, CDR2 ANQGSEA. Trimming took 3 bases from V and 4 from J, leaving 13 bases between them. Libraries were prepared by immunoSEQ multiplex PCR; TCRdb keeps only in-frame clonotypes and omits some of them. There are under 170,000 clones in the sample; under 95% occur only once, and 3% to 4% lies in the top ten. The source is an adult who received the AZD1222 COVID-19 vaccine. The chain links TRBV29-1 to TRBJ2-7, with D perhaps matching TRBD2 (7 bases). The sample was peripheral blood, taken 28 days after the second AZD1222 dose. The CDR3 here is CSVDGGREYEQYF. CDR3 nucleotides: TGCAGCGTTGACGGGGGGCGCGAGTACGAGCAGTACTTC.